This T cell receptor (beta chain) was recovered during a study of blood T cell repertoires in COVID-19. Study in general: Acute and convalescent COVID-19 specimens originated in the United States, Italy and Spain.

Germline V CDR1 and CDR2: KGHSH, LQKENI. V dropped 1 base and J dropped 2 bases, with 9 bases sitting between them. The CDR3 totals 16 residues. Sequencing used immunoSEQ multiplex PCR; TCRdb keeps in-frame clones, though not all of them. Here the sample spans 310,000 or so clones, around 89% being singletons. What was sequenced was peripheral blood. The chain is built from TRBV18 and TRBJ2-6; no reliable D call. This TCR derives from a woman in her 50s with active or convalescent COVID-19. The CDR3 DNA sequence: TGTGCCAGCTCACCACTCGACTCGGCTGGGGCCAACGTCCTGACTTTC. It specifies CASSPLDSAGANVLTF.